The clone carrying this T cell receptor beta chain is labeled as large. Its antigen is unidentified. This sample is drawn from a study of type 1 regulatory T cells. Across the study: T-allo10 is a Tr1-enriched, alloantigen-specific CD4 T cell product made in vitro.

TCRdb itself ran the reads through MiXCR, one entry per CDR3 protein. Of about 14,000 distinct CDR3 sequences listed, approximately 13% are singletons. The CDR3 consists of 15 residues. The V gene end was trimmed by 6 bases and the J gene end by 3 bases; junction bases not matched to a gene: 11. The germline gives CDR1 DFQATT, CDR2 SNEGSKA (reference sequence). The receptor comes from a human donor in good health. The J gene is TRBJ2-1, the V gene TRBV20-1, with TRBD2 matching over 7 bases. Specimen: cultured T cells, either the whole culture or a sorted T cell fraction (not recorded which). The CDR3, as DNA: TGCAGTGCCCGAGAGGCGGCTAGCGGCTACAATGAGCAGTTCTTC. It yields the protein CSAREAASGYNEQFF.